The table lists the clone carrying this TCR beta chain with a few counts. This entry is derived from a study of shared clonotypes between healthy human individuals. Sequenced by immunoSEQ multiplex PCR; TCRdb stores in-frame clones only, minus some. Here the sample spans more than 550,000 clones, 72% being singletons. Germline-derived CDR1 and CDR2 are MNHEY and SMNVEV (reference sequence). CDR3 length: 14 amino acids. V dropped 5 bases and J dropped 4 bases, with 12 bases sitting between them. This clonotype was sampled from a woman between 25 and 40 years old in good health. The sequencing input was memory CD4+ T cells sorted from blood. Regarding subset: CD45RA-negative fraction. This chain connects TRBV27 to TRBJ1-5; weak D call: TRBD1 (6 bases). The CDR3 nucleotides read TGTGCCAGCAGTCTCCACAGGGTAAATCAGCCCCAGCATTTT. As protein: CASSLHRVNQPQHF.